This TCR beta chain was captured by sequencing in a study of cytomegalovirus exposure and HLA in healthy donors. This clone was counted a single time. Its specificity is unknown. The germline CDR1 and CDR2 sequences are SNHLY and FYNNEI. V dropped 6 bases and J dropped 6 bases, with 18 bases sitting between them. This CDR3 is 15 amino acids long. Study-level points and caveats: The study had only CMV serostatus as immune exposure information. Researchers left out some V segments, among them TRBV6-2 and TRBV6-3, as indistinguishable. The study assumed roughly uniform donor sequencing depth for presence/absence analyses. The classifier was said to identify cytomegalovirus status with high specificity and sensitivity.

PCR was performed using 60 Vbeta and 13 Jbeta primers. Data came from immunoSEQ multiplex PCR; TCRdb stores just in-frame clones and leaves some out. The top ten hold 2% to 3% of the sample, which has about 140,000 clones, approximately 60% seen once. V usage is TRBV2 and J usage is TRBJ1-5, with D possibly matching TRBD1 (5 bases). Specimen: PBMCs. The source of this sequence is a woman in her forties in good health and CMV-seronegative. Written as DNA, the CDR3 is TGTGCCAGCAGCGCCGACAGCTTAGGCGGTCAGCCCCAGCATTTT. Translation gives CASSADSLGGQPQHF.